This T cell receptor (beta chain) was observed in a study of cytomegalovirus exposure and HLA in healthy donors. Germline V gives CDR1 KGHSH, CDR2 LQKENI. This CDR3 has 16 amino acids. With V trimmed by 2 bases and J by 9 bases, 10 bases remained unmatched. The PCR ran on 60 Vbeta and 13 Jbeta primers. This table comes from immunoSEQ multiplex PCR, and its TCRdb copy is limited to in-frame clones, with some not included. There are roughly 50,000 clones in the sample, with 12% held by the top ten. The chain links TRBV18 to TRBJ1-6; TRBD1 matches 7 bases. Sequencing used PBMCs. The TCR sequence derives from a woman in her sixties in good health and CMV-seropositive. The CDR3 region is CASSPNLRPGGSPLHF. The CDR3 DNA is TGTGCCAGCTCACCAAACTTGCGACCAGGGGGTTCACCCCTCCACTTT.